The 30 T cell receptor beta chains below all came from one sample that was sequenced in a study of OX40 agonist ivuxolimab in advanced cancers. Profiling relied on immunoSEQ multiplex PCR, and the TCRdb table lists in-frame clones only, not all of them. The table records 70,000 or so clones, roughly nine tenths of them present only once. The input for sequencing was CD4+ or CD8+ T cells sorted from blood, taken in a trial of the OX40 agonist ivuxolimab. The receptors come from an adult with an advanced solid tumor such as melanoma, head and neck, liver or kidney cancer.

Turning to this clone: This sample also contains other DNA sequences that code for the same CDR3. The CDR3 is CSARKNTEAFF. CDR3 bases: TGCAGTGCTAGAAAGAACACTGAAGCTTTCTTT. V usage is TRBV20-1 and J usage is TRBJ1-1; D not resolved. Germline V gives CDR1 DFQATT, CDR2 SNEGSKA (reference sequence). The CDR3 has 11 residues. V was pared by 2 bases and J by 1 base, with 2 bases between.

The chain recombines TRBV6-5 with TRBJ2-7, with 7 nucleotides matching TRBD1. Trimming removed 6 bases from V and 11 bases from J; junction bases left unmatched: 7. CDR1 is MNHEY, CDR2 SVGAGI, per germline. This CDR3 has 11 residues. The DNA for the CDR3 is TGTGCCAGCAGATCACAGGGGATTGAGTACTTC. Translated: CASRSQGIEYF.

The CDR3 coding sequence is TGCGCCAGCAGCTTGGATACAGGGGGCAACACTGAAGCTTTCTTT. Its translation is CASSLDTGGNTEAFF. This chain connects TRBV5-1 to TRBJ1-1, with TRBD1 identical over 9 bases. Per the germline V gene, CDR1 is SGHRS and CDR2 is YFSETQ. The length of the CDR3 is 15 residues. V lost 0 bases, J lost 2 bases, and 2 bases stayed unmatched. The full variable domain, its missing parts supplied by reference TRBV5-1 and TRBJ1-1, is KAGVTQTPRYLIKTRGQQVTLSCSPISGHRSVSWYQQTPGQGLQFLFEYFSETQRNKGNFPGRFSGRQFSNSRSEMNVSTLELGDSALYLCASSLDTGGNTEAFFGQGTRLTVV.

The chain employs TRBV18 and TRBJ2-5, with 14 positions matching TRBD2. J was trimmed by 3 bases and V by 3 bases; bases with no gene match: 0. The V gene's germline CDR1 is KGHSH and CDR2 LQKENI. This CDR3 region has 15 residues. CDR3 coding DNA: TGTGCCAGCTCACCGGGACTAGCGGGAGAAGAGACCCAGTACTTC. Translation gives CASSPGLAGEETQYF.

The V gene is TRBV5-1, the J gene TRBJ1-6, with TRBD1 matching over 8 bases. The V gene's germline CDR1 is SGHRS and CDR2 YFSETQ. V gave up 4 bases and J gave up 7 bases; unmatched junction bases: 10. The CDR3 is made up of 16 amino acids. CDR3 in DNA: TGCGCCAGCAGCCCTACACCGACAGGGGAAAATTCACCCCTCCACTTT. Translated: CASSPTPTGENSPLHF.

This chain connects TRBV6-1 to TRBJ1-3; D ambiguous. With 4 bases removed from V and 5 bases from J, the gap between germline ends came to 15 bases. Germline CDR1 MNHNS, CDR2 SASEGT. CDR3 length: 15 residues. The CDR3 protein is CASSAVLSGRNTIYF. The CDR3, as DNA: TGTGCCAGCAGTGCCGTTTTGTCTGGAAGAAACACCATATATTTT.

This clone was counted only a few times. V and J are TRBV6-1 and TRBJ2-5; unclear D gene. The length of the CDR3 is 12 residues. From germline, CDR1 is MNHNS and CDR2 SASEGT. V was cut by 3 bases and J by 4 bases, with 6 bases left in between. Written as DNA, the CDR3 is TGTGCCAGCAGTGATTTTGGAGAGACCCAGTACTTC. Its translation is CASSDFGETQYF.

The chain joins TRBV7-9 to TRBJ2-3; no clear D gene. Trimming took off 0 bases at V and 2 bases at J, with 9 bases between the two ends. This CDR3 contains 15 residues. Per the germline V gene, CDR1 is SEHNR and CDR2 is FQNEAQ (reference sequence). The CDR3: CASSLAVVFTDTQYF. The CDR3, as DNA: TGTGCCAGCAGCTTAGCGGTGGTATTCACAGATACGCAGTATTTT. The complete variable domain, with remaining parts taken from reference TRBV7-9 and TRBJ2-3, reads DTGVSQNPRHKITKRGQNVTFRCDPISEHNRLYWYRQTLGQGPEFLTYFQNEAQLEKSRLLSDRFSAERPKGSFSTLEIQRTEQGDSAMYLCASSLAVVFTDTQYFGPGTRLTVL.

This chain links TRBV4-3 with TRBJ2-7; TRBD1 matches 7 bases. Germline V lookup: CDR1 LGHNA, CDR2 YSLEER. The CDR3 covers 15 residues. With V trimmed by 0 bases and J by 2 bases, 4 bases remained unmatched. The CDR3 DNA follows: TGCGCCAGCAGCCAAGAATCAAGGGGGCCCTACGAGCAGTACTTC. This encodes CASSQESRGPYEQYF.

The V call is TRBV7-8, the J call TRBJ2-5, with no clear D. The CDR3 is 11 amino acids. V gave up 5 bases and J gave up 11 bases, with 12 bases separating them. CDR1 SGHVS and CDR2 FQNEAQ come from the germline V gene. The CDR3 DNA sequence: TGTGCCAGCAGCGAGGCGGAGTTGCAGTACTTC. Translating it yields CASSEAELQYF.

This clone has a handful of counts. The V gene is TRBV5-8, the J gene TRBJ1-1, with 7 bases aligning to TRBD1. CDR3 length equals 12 residues. J was trimmed by 10 bases and V by 4 bases; bases with no gene match: 7. Germline loops: CDR1 SGHTS, CDR2 YDEGEE. The CDR3 reads CASSTGANLAFF. The CDR3 DNA is TGTGCCAGCAGCACAGGGGCAAACCTAGCTTTCTTT. The full variable domain, with the rest looked up from reference TRBV5-8 and TRBJ1-1, is EAGVTQSPTHLIKTRGQQATLRCSPISGHTSVYWYQQALGLGLQFLLWYDEGEERNRGNFPPRFSGRQFPNYSSELNVNALELEDSALYLCASSTGANLAFFGQGTRLTVV.

V is TRBV21-1 and J is TRBJ2-7; the table's D call, TRBD2, was not checked against the DNA. TRBV21-1 represents a pseudogene. The CDR3 loop spans 17 amino acids. CDR3 amino acids: CASSKKLAGGPLHEQYF. The CDR3 coding sequence is TGTGCCAGCAGCAAGAAGCTAGCGGGAGGGCCTTTACACGAGCAGTACTTC.

The chain couples TRBV19 to TRBJ2-3, with D unclear. The ends were cut back, 5 bases at V and 10 bases at J, with 16 bases in the middle. This CDR3 has 13 amino acids. The germline V gene encodes CDR1 LNHDA and CDR2 SQIVND (reference sequence). For the CDR3, the DNA is TGTGCCAGTAGTCCCGGGCGGCCCGAGCCGCAGTATTTT. It translates to CASSPGRPEPQYF. Supplemented by reference TRBV19 and TRBJ2-3, the full variable domain reads DGGITQSPKYLFRKEGQNVTLSCEQNLNHDAMYWYRQDPGQGLRLIYYSQIVNDFQKGDIAEGYSVSREKKESFPLTVTSAQKNPTAFYLCASSPGRPEPQYFGPGTRLTVL.

This clone was counted once. This chain links TRBV2 with TRBJ1-4, with unresolved D. This CDR3 has 13 amino acids. Deletions cut 4 bases from V and 9 bases from J, with 12 bases between. Germline V CDR1 and CDR2: SNHLY, FYNNEI. The CDR3 DNA reads as TGTGCCAGCAGTGGGCACGGGGTCCAAAAACTGTTTTTT. Its translation is CASSGHGVQKLFF. The full variable domain, with the rest looked up from reference TRBV2 and TRBJ1-4, is EPEVTQTPSHQVTQMGQEVILRCVPISNHLYFYWYRQILGQKVEFLVSFYNNEISEKSEIFDDQFSVERPDGSNFTLKIRSTKLEDSAMYFCASSGHGVQKLFFGSGTQLSVL.

The V gene is TRBV18, the J gene TRBJ2-1; 8 bases align to TRBD1. CDR3 length: 14 residues. In germline, CDR1 is KGHSH, CDR2 LQKENI. The J segment lost 8 bases and the V segment lost 8 bases, leaving 11 bases of the junction unmatched. Written as DNA, the CDR3 is TGTGCCAGCACTAAAGACAGGGGAGTCGATGAGCAGTTCTTC. It is translated as CASTKDRGVDEQFF.

The rearrangement joins TRBV5-1 to TRBJ2-7, with TRBD1 matching 8 bases. CDR3 size: 14 residues. With V trimmed by 0 bases and J by 3 bases, 2 bases remained unmatched. CDR1 is SGHRS and CDR2 is YFSETQ in the germline V gene. Written as DNA, the CDR3 is TGCGCCAGCAGCTTGGGAGACAGGGGCTACGAGCAGTACTTC. It specifies CASSLGDRGYEQYF. Combining the CDR3 with reference TRBV5-1 and TRBJ2-7 gives the whole variable domain KAGVTQTPRYLIKTRGQQVTLSCSPISGHRSVSWYQQTPGQGLQFLFEYFSETQRNKGNFPGRFSGRQFSNSRSEMNVSTLELGDSALYLCASSLGDRGYEQYFGPGTRLTVT.

The CDR3 reads CASSSLTGLQVGYTGELFF. CDR3 nucleotides: TGTGCCAGCAGCTCCCTTACAGGGCTCCAAGTTGGTTACACCGGGGAGCTGTTTTTT. The chain is built from TRBV27 and TRBJ2-2; D is perhaps TRBD1 (6 bases). The germline gives CDR1 MNHEY, CDR2 SMNVEV (reference sequence). The CDR3 sequence is 19 residues long. V dropped 6 bases and J dropped 3 bases, with 26 bases sitting between them.

This clone turned up a few times. CDR3 nucleotide sequence: TGTGCCAGCAGCTCCCAGGAAGGGCATCAGCCCCAGCATTTT. The encoded protein is CASSSQEGHQPQHF. V gene TRBV28 combines with J gene TRBJ1-5; D gene ambiguous. Germline V gene lookup returns CDR1 MDHEN and CDR2 SYDVKM. The CDR3 runs to 14 residues. V lost 6 bases, J lost 5 bases, and 14 bases lay in between. Full variable domain (missing parts from reference TRBV28 and TRBJ1-5): DVKVTQSSRYLVKRTGEKVFLECVQDMDHENMFWYRQDPGLGLRLIYFSYDVKMKEKGDIPEGYSVSREKKERFSLILESASTNQTSMYLCASSSQEGHQPQHFGDGTRLSIL.

The chain has TRBV4-1 and TRBJ1-1; D unclear. V lost 1 base to trimming and J lost 1 base, with 10 bases between them. The CDR3 totals 15 residues. In germline, CDR1 is MGHRA, CDR2 YSYEKL. This CDR3 is CASSQGVNRNTEAFF. CDR3 nucleotide sequence: TGCGCCAGCAGCCAAGGGGTAAATAGGAACACTGAAGCTTTCTTT.

This clone has only one observation. V and J are TRBV19 and TRBJ1-2; 7 bases are a match to TRBD1. Germline V gene lookup returns CDR1 LNHDA and CDR2 SQIVND (reference sequence). Trimming cost V 6 bases and J 8 bases; bases outside gene matches: 9. The CDR3 totals 13 residues. CDR3 nucleotides: TGTGCCAGTAGCCCCGACAGGGAGACAGGCTACACCTTC. It encodes CASSPDRETGYTF.

This chain links TRBV7-9 with TRBJ1-5; 7 nucleotides match TRBD1. The germline CDR1 and CDR2 sequences are SEHNR and FQNEAQ (reference sequence). The CDR3 runs to 18 residues. V was pared by 1 base and J by 3 bases, with 12 bases of the junction left unmatched. Written as DNA, the CDR3 is TGTGCCAGCAGCTTAGGGTGGGCGGCAGGGGGAGTCAATCAGCCCCAGCATTTT. Translated, it gives CASSLGWAAGGVNQPQHF.

The count of this clone is one. The chain recombines TRBV15 with TRBJ2-3, with 7 bases matching TRBD1. V lost 5 bases, J lost 1 base, and 12 bases stayed unmatched. The CDR3 covers 17 residues. Germline values: CDR1 LNHNV, CDR2 YYDKDF (reference sequence). CDR3 DNA sequence: TGTGCCACCAGCTCGATAGGGGGCTGGGGCGGCACAGATACGCAGTATTTT. Protein: CATSSIGGWGGTDTQYF.

The V gene is TRBV4-3, the J gene TRBJ1-3; 7 nucleotides line up with TRBD1. This CDR3 spans 15 amino acids. The ends lost 2 bases at V and 3 bases at J; junction bases unmatched: 4. CDR1 is LGHNA, CDR2 YSLEER, per germline. DNA for the CDR3: TGCGCCAGCAGCCAAACGGGACAGAGTGGAAACACCATATATTTT. As protein: CASSQTGQSGNTIYF.

The CDR3 DNA reads TGTGCGCAAGGAGCTCCGGCAGATACGCAGTATTTT. This translates into CAQGAPADTQYF. The chain has TRBV25-1 and TRBJ2-3; D not certain. Germline CDR1 reads MGHDK; CDR2 reads SYGVNS. The CDR3 totals 12 residues. Looking up the rest from reference TRBV25-1 and TRBJ2-3 gives the full variable domain: EADIYQTPRYLVIGTGKKITLECSQTMGHDKMYWYQQDPGMELHLIHYSYGVNSTEKGDLSSESTVSRIRTEHFPLTLESARPSHTSQYLCAQGAPADTQYFGPGTRLTVL.

The chain has TRBV11-2 and TRBJ1-1; D is perhaps TRBD1 (6 bases). V lost 5 bases and J lost 9, with 10 bases in between. The CDR3 is 11 residues long. CDR1 is SGHAT and CDR2 is FQNNGV in the germline V gene. The CDR3 DNA sequence: TGTGCCAGCAGCCTGGACAGACAAGCTTTCTTT. This gives the protein CASSLDRQAFF.

This chain uses TRBV28 with TRBJ2-1; 7 bases match TRBD1. In germline, CDR1 is MDHEN, CDR2 SYDVKM. The CDR3 contains 16 residues. J gave up 0 bases and V 7 bases, and 9 bases lay outside the gene matches. CDR3 protein: CASIRQGAGSYNEQFF. The CDR3 region has the DNA TGTGCCAGCATTCGACAGGGAGCAGGCTCCTACAATGAGCAGTTCTTC.

The chain carries TRBV18 and TRBJ1-1; D not resolved. With 0 bases removed from V and 5 bases from J, the gap between germline ends came to 13 bases. The CDR3 sequence is 15 residues long. Germline V gene lookup returns CDR1 KGHSH and CDR2 LQKENI. This chain's CDR3 is CASSPPASLRTEAFF. In DNA form, the CDR3 reads TGTGCCAGCTCACCACCGGCCAGCCTGCGAACTGAAGCTTTCTTT.

V is TRBV28 and J is TRBJ1-4; TRBD1 might be the D (5 bases). This CDR3 region has 16 residues. Germline CDR1 and CDR2: MDHEN and SYDVKM. The V end was cut by 5 bases, the J end by 2 bases, with 15 bases between. As DNA, the CDR3 is TGTGCCAGCAGTACGGGATTTAGGGGCACTAATGAAAAACTGTTTTTT. Translating gives CASSTGFRGTNEKLFF.

This clone was picked up a small number of times. The chain has TRBV11-3 and TRBJ2-2, with D possibly matching TRBD1 (6 bases). Germline V gene sequence: CDR1 SGHNT, CDR2 YENEEA. With 5 bases removed from V and 3 bases from J, the gap between germline ends came to 10 bases. There are 14 residues in the CDR3. Here the CDR3 reads CASSLGQHTGELFF. The CDR3 nucleotides read TGTGCCAGCAGCCTCGGACAGCACACCGGGGAGCTGTTTTTT. Drawing the rest from reference TRBV11-3 and TRBJ2-2, the complete variable domain is EAGVVQSPRYKIIEKKQPVAFWCNPISGHNTLYWYLQNLGQGPELLIRYENEEAVDDSQLPKDRFSAERLKGVDSTLKIQPAELGDSAVYLCASSLGQHTGELFFGEGSRLTVL.

V and J are TRBV30 and TRBJ2-2, with D possibly matching TRBD2 (6 bases). Per the germline V gene, CDR1 is GTSNPN and CDR2 is SVGIG (reference sequence). V gave up 1 base and J gave up 2 bases, with 11 bases separating them. The CDR3 covers 15 residues. This CDR3 is CAWSEGGSNTGELFF. The CDR3 bases are TGTGCCTGGAGTGAAGGAGGGAGTAACACCGGGGAGCTGTTTTTT.